This T cell receptor beta chain comes out of a study of cytomegalovirus exposure and HLA in healthy donors. Study details: The approximately 110 validation repertoires were reported in a later analysis to have been generated on the same platform as the roughly 680 first-cohort repertoires.

Whole-study findings and limits: Both high specificity and high sensitivity reportedly marked the classifier's diagnosis of cytomegalovirus status.

The donors were part of the approximately 120-subject validation cohort, which stood apart from the 666-subject first cohort. Clones were sequenced by immunoSEQ multiplex PCR, and TCRdb holds only the in-frame ones, with some missing. This sample carries about 170,000 clones, 85% to 90% of them seen once, and the ten largest clones take 5% to 7%. About this clone itself: Its specificity is unknown.

CDR3 size: 12 residues. From germline, CDR1 is MNHNY and CDR2 SVGAGI (reference sequence). V shed 3 bases and J shed 10 bases, with 9 bases lying between them. Sample: PBMCs. This chain links TRBV6-6 with TRBJ2-2; D remains ambiguous. The origin of this receptor is a woman aged 25 to 39 in good health and CMV-seronegative. The CDR3 reads CASSYLTEELFF. DNA of the CDR3: TGTGCCAGCAGTTATCTAACGGAGGAGCTGTTTTTT.